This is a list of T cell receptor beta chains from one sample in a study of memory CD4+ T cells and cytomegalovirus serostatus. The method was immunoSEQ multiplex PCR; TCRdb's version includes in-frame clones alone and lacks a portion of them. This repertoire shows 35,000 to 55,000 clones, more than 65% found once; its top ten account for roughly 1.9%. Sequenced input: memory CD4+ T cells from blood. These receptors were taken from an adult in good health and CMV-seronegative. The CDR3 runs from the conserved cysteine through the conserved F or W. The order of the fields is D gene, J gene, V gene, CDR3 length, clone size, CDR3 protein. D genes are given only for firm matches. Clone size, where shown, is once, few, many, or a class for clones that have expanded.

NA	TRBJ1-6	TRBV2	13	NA	CASRWGGWSPLHF
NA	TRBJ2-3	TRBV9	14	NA	CASSVGLRTDTQYF
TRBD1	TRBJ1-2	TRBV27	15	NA	CASSLIGTGGDGYTF
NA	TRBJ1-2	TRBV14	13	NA	CASSVAANYGYTF
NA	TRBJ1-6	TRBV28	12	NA	CASSLGVSPLHF
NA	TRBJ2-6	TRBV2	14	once	CASSQRTGANVLTF
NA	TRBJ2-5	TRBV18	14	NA	CASSRGLFPETQYF
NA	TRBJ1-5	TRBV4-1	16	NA	CASSQERLGDNQPQHF
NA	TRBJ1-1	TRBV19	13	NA	CASKKGVDTEAFF
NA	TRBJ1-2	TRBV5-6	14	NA	CASSIGRNNYGYTF
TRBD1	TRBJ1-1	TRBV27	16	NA	CASSFGTGGTYTEAFF
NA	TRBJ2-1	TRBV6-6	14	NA	CASSQFSGLNEQFF
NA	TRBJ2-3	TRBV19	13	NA	CASSITLLDTQYF
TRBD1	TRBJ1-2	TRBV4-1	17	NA	CASSLTSTGTGTYGYTF
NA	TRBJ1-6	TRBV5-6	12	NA	CASSPNIGPLHF
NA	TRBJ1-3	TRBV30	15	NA	CAWSLTVGGGNTIYF
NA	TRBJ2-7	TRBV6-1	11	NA	CASNMAYEQYF
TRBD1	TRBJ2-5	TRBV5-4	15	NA	CASSSPGQAGRTQYF
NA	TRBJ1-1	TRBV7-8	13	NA	CASSLGQVEVAFF
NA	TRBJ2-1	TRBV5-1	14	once	CASSIIAINDEQFF
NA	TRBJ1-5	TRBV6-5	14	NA	CASSLGPGNQPQHF
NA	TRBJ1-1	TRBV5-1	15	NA	CASSPEGGSGTEAFF
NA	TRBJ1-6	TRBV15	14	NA	CATSRVARGSPLHF
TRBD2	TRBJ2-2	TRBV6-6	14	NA	CASRILADTGELFF
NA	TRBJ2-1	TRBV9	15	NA	CASSSGTSYYNEQFF
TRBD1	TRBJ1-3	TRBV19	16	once	CASSGQEMISGNTIYF
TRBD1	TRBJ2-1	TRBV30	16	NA	CAWSVSRTGTAGEQFF
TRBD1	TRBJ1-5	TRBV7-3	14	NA	CASSVRGQFSPQHF
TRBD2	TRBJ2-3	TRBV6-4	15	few	CASSPLAGGSDTQYF